The 22 T cell receptor beta chains below were found in one sample sequenced in a study of cytomegalovirus exposure and HLA in healthy donors. With 60 Vbeta and 13 Jbeta primers, the PCR was carried out. Sequencing used immunoSEQ multiplex PCR; TCRdb keeps in-frame clones, though not all of them. The sample includes more than 95,000 clones, around 72% of them seen just once. The specimen sequenced was PBMCs. Receptors were obtained from a woman in her 50s in good health and CMV-seropositive.

The rearrangement links TRBV15 to TRBJ1-2; tentative D call: TRBD1 (6 bases). Germline V gene lookup returns CDR1 LNHNV and CDR2 YYDKDF (reference sequence). The CDR3 contains 18 residues. Trimming cost V 3 bases and J 3 bases, with 23 bases left between them. CDR3: CATSSPHSHRVRDYGYTF. CDR3 DNA sequence: TGTGCCACCAGCAGTCCCCATAGCCACAGGGTCCGGGACTATGGCTACACCTTC.

V and J are TRBV5-1 and TRBJ2-7, with 10 nucleotides matching TRBD1. V gave up 0 bases and J gave up 5 bases; unmatched junction bases: 8. The CDR3 totals 16 residues. Germline V gene sequence: CDR1 SGHRS, CDR2 YFSETQ. The CDR3 DNA follows: TGCGCCAGCAGCTTGGATTTAGGACAGGGGGGGAACGAGCAGTACTTC. Protein product: CASSLDLGQGGNEQYF. Full variable domain (missing parts from reference TRBV5-1 and TRBJ2-7): KAGVTQTPRYLIKTRGQQVTLSCSPISGHRSVSWYQQTPGQGLQFLFEYFSETQRNKGNFPGRFSGRQFSNSRSEMNVSTLELGDSALYLCASSLDLGQGGNEQYFGPGTRLTVT.

This clone was detected only a few times. The chain joins TRBV2 to TRBJ1-1; 8 nucleotides line up with TRBD1. The CDR3 spans 14 residues. From germline, CDR1 is SNHLY and CDR2 FYNNEI. V was pared by 4 bases and J by 3 bases, with 4 bases of the junction left unmatched. The CDR3 spells CASSGQGADTEAFF. The CDR3 bases are TGTGCCAGCAGTGGGCAGGGGGCGGACACTGAAGCTTTCTTT. The full variable domain, in which reference TRBV2 and TRBJ1-1 provide the parts outside the CDR3, is EPEVTQTPSHQVTQMGQEVILRCVPISNHLYFYWYRQILGQKVEFLVSFYNNEISEKSEIFDDQFSVERPDGSNFTLKIRSTKLEDSAMYFCASSGQGADTEAFFGQGTRLTVV.

The chain has TRBV19 and TRBJ1-1; D may be TRBD1 (5 bases). Looked up from germline, CDR1 is LNHDA and CDR2 is SQIVND (reference sequence). CDR3 length: 16 residues. V was trimmed by 6 bases and J by 0 bases, leaving 17 bases between them. CDR3 residues: CASSSLWGGLNTEAFF. The CDR3, as DNA: TGTGCCAGTAGCTCGCTGTGGGGGGGACTGAACACTGAAGCTTTCTTT.

The chain carries TRBV5-1 and TRBJ2-3; 16 bases map to TRBD2. CDR1 is SGHRS, CDR2 YFSETQ, per germline. This CDR3 has 20 amino acids. With V trimmed by 4 bases and J by 4 bases, 15 bases remained unmatched. Here the CDR3 DNA reads TGCGCCAGCAGCAAGCGACCGGGACTAGCGGGGGGGCTGTCATCAGATACGCAGTATTTT. Translation gives CASSKRPGLAGGLSSDTQYF.

The V and J genes are TRBV5-7 and TRBJ2-5, with D possibly matching TRBD1 (6 bases). TRBV5-7 is filed as an ORF, its function uncertain. V lost 0 bases, J lost 3 bases, and 6 bases lay in between. This CDR3 is 13 amino acids long. CDR3 sequence (DNA): TGTGCCAGCAGCTTGGAGGGGGAAGAGACCCAGTACTTC. This gives the protein CASSLEGEETQYF.

V usage is TRBV30 and J usage is TRBJ1-5; possibly TRBD1 for D (5 bases). The CDR3 spans 15 residues. The germline V gene encodes CDR1 GTSNPN and CDR2 SVGIG (reference sequence). The V and J ends lost 0 bases and 3 bases respectively, with 12 bases between them. The CDR3 coding sequence is TGTGCCTGGAGTGTGGGGCTCAGACTCAATCAGCCCCAGCATTTT. Protein sequence: CAWSVGLRLNQPQHF. The full variable domain, with the rest looked up from reference TRBV30 and TRBJ1-5, is SQTIHQWPATLVQPVGSPLSLECTVEGTSNPNLYWYRQAAGRGLQLLFYSVGIGQISSEVPQNLSASRPQDRQFILSSKKLLLSDSGFYLCAWSVGLRLNQPQHFGDGTRLSIL.

This chain joins TRBV27 and TRBJ2-7, with 7 nucleotides matching TRBD2. This CDR3 has 13 residues. J gave up 1 base and V 6 bases, and 3 bases lay outside the gene matches. Germline CDR1 reads MNHEY; CDR2 reads SMNVEV (reference sequence). The CDR3 here is CASRGRESYEQYF. The DNA of the CDR3 is TGTGCCAGCAGGGGGAGGGAATCCTACGAGCAGTACTTC.

The chain carries TRBV6-1 and TRBJ2-2; TRBD2 aligns across 11 bases. The CDR3 contains 18 residues. V gave up 0 bases and J gave up 3 bases; unmatched junction bases: 6. Germline V gene data show CDR1 as MNHNS and CDR2 as SASEGT. In DNA, the CDR3 is TGTGCCAGCAGTGAAGCTCTAGCGGGAGGCCCAGACACCGGGGAGCTGTTTTTT. The encoded protein is CASSEALAGGPDTGELFF.

The rearrangement links TRBV4-3 to TRBJ2-1, with D perhaps matching TRBD2 (6 bases). The CDR3 covers 13 residues. Deletions cut 4 bases from V and 8 bases from J, with 12 bases between. Germline V gives CDR1 LGHNA, CDR2 YSLEER. The DNA for the CDR3 is TGCGCCAGCAGCCGTGCGGGAAGAGATGAGCAGTTCTTC. Protein sequence: CASSRAGRDEQFF.

This chain uses TRBV27 with TRBJ2-7, with 9 bases lining up with TRBD1. This CDR3 has 15 amino acids. The V gene end was trimmed by 2 bases and the J gene end by 3 bases; junction bases not matched to a gene: 5. The germline CDR1 and CDR2 sequences are MNHEY and SMNVEV (reference sequence). CDR3 coding DNA: TGTGCCAGCAGTTTAGATACAGGGGGCGGCTACGAGCAGTACTTC. Translation gives CASSLDTGGGYEQYF.

The chain joins TRBV5-6 to TRBJ1-2, with TRBD1 as a possible D gene (5 bases). Germline V CDR1 and CDR2: SGHDT, YYEEEE. This CDR3 contains 18 residues. The V end was cut by 0 bases, the J end by 3 bases, with 21 bases between. The CDR3 sequence is CASSLVSGASTPHYGYTF. CDR3 bases: TGTGCCAGCAGCTTGGTTTCTGGGGCATCGACCCCCCACTATGGCTACACCTTC.

The chain couples TRBV6-5 to TRBJ1-1; no reliable D call. The CDR3 totals 12 residues. CDR1 and CDR2 from the germline V gene are MNHEY and SVGAGI. V shed 7 bases and J shed 5 bases, with 11 bases lying between them. The CDR3 sequence is CASTHLGTEAFF. The CDR3 region has the DNA TGTGCCAGCACCCATCTCGGGACTGAAGCTTTCTTT.

J is TRBJ2-1 and V is TRBV4-2; the match to TRBD2 covers 8 bases. In germline, CDR1 is LGHNA, CDR2 YNFKEQ. The CDR3 spans 16 residues. J gave up 4 bases and V 1 base, and 6 bases lay outside the gene matches. In DNA form, the CDR3 reads TGTGCCAGCAGCCAAGTAGCCGCTAGCGGGTACAATGAGCAGTTCTTC. It specifies CASSQVAASGYNEQFF.

The chain combines TRBV30 with TRBJ2-7; D perhaps matches TRBD1 (5 bases). CDR3 length equals 11 residues. With 1 base removed from V and 11 bases from J, the gap between germline ends came to 12 bases. In germline, CDR1 is GTSNPN, CDR2 SVGIG (reference sequence). The CDR3 region has the DNA TGTGCCTGGAGTGCCGGACATCTAAAGTACTTC. It codes for CAWSAGHLKYF.

The V call is TRBV7-2, the J call TRBJ2-3; D possibly corresponds to TRBD2 (5 bases). V gave up 0 bases and J gave up 5 bases, with 9 bases separating them. This CDR3 comprises 14 residues. Germline assignment: CDR1 SGHTA and CDR2 FQGNSA. The CDR3, as DNA: TGTGCCAGCAGCTTAGCTCTCCGGGGAGATACGCAGTATTTT. Residues: CASSLALRGDTQYF. The entire variable domain, with the rest obtained from reference TRBV7-2 and TRBJ2-3, is as follows: GAGVSQSPSNKVTEKGKDVELRCDPISGHTALYWYRQSLGQGLEFLIYFQGNSAPDKSGLPSDRFSAERTGGSVSTLTIQRTQQEDSAVYLCASSLALRGDTQYFGPGTRLTVL.

The chain couples TRBV4-3 to TRBJ2-1; 10 bases agree with TRBD1. The V gene end was trimmed by 4 bases and the J gene end by 2 bases; junction bases not matched to a gene: 11. Looked up from germline, CDR1 is LGHNA and CDR2 is YSLEER. The CDR3 has 18 amino acids. CDR3 residues: CASSLTAIGTGAYNEQFF. The CDR3 nucleotides are TGCGCCAGCAGCCTCACCGCGATTGGGACAGGGGCCTACAATGAGCAGTTCTTC.

The rearrangement uses TRBV4-1 and TRBJ2-3, with 10 bases fitting TRBD2. The CDR3 covers 17 residues. The J segment lost 6 bases and the V segment lost 1 base, leaving 10 bases of the junction unmatched. Germline CDR1 and CDR2: MGHRA and YSYEKL. The chain's CDR3 is CASSQVAASGSLDTQYF. The DNA of the CDR3 is TGCGCCAGCAGCCAAGTGGCGGCTAGCGGGAGCTTGGATACGCAGTATTTT.

The chain joins TRBV5-4 to TRBJ2-1, with 8 positions matching TRBD2. The trim removed 4 bases at V and 0 bases at J, leaving 6 bases unmatched. From germline, CDR1 is SGHNT and CDR2 YYREEE (reference sequence). This CDR3 region has 16 residues. The CDR3 bases are TGTGCCAGCAGCCCCGGGGGGGGGAGCTCCTACAATGAGCAGTTCTTC. This gives the protein CASSPGGGSSYNEQFF.

The chain recombines TRBV10-3 with TRBJ1-2; tentative D call: TRBD1 (6 bases). The germline V and J ends were trimmed by 10 bases and 1 base, with 16 bases remaining between them. CDR1 and CDR2 (germline): ENHRY, SYGVKD. The length of the CDR3 is 14 residues. The CDR3 nucleotides read TGTGCCACTAAATCGGACAGATATAACTATGGCTACACCTTC. Translating it yields CATKSDRYNYGYTF.

This clone was seen a few times. The V gene is TRBV7-2, the J gene TRBJ2-1; 7 bases fit TRBD2. The CDR3 length is 16 residues. Germline V gene sequence: CDR1 SGHTA, CDR2 FQGNSA. Trimming removed 0 bases from V and 4 bases from J; junction bases left unmatched: 6. In nucleotides, the CDR3 is TGTGCCAGCAGCTTAGCGGGAGGGAGGCGGTACAATGAGCAGTTCTTC. It codes for CASSLAGGRRYNEQFF.

V and J are TRBV6-5 and TRBJ2-5; D may be TRBD2 (7 bases). Germline CDR1 and CDR2: MNHEY and SVGAGI. The CDR3 contains 13 residues. The ends were cut back, 3 bases at V and 4 bases at J, with 9 bases in the middle. CDR3 sequence (DNA): TGTGCCAGCAGTTATGGGGGGGCAGAGACCCAGTACTTC. Residues: CASSYGGAETQYF.